This T cell receptor (beta chain) was profiled in a study of blood T cell repertoires in COVID-19. For the study at large: The United States, Italy and Spain supplied acute and convalescent COVID-19 samples. From T cells, B-cell-depleted T cells, or PBMCs came the material, which was cDNA or gDNA.

Enrolled during active infection, Seattle patients were then followed longitudinally. Original handling: The authors estimated nucleated cell counts from reference gene primer amplification. Libraries were prepared by immunoSEQ multiplex PCR; TCRdb keeps only in-frame clonotypes and omits some of them. That table gives V, J and clone size, and the DNA gave D and trimming. The profile covers roughly 150,000 clones, with over 85% appearing a single time and just under 2% taken by the ten largest. The germline V gene has CDR1 MGHDK and CDR2 SYGVNS. The CDR3 loop spans 13 amino acids. The ends lost 8 bases at V and 9 bases at J; junction bases unmatched: 2.

The sequence derives from a woman aged 60-75 years with COVID-19, enrolled during active disease. This sequence joins TRBV25-1 and TRBJ1-6, with TRBD1 identical over 12 bases. Sequencing used peripheral blood. The DNA for the CDR3 is TGTGCCAGCGCGGGACAGGGGGCTTCACCCCTCCACTTT. Translating gives CASAGQGASPLHF. The whole variable domain, remainder taken from reference TRBV25-1 and TRBJ1-6, is EADIYQTPRYLVIGTGKKITLECSQTMGHDKMYWYQQDPGMELHLIHYSYGVNSTEKGDLSSESTVSRIRTEHFPLTLESARPSHTSQYLCASAGQGASPLHFGNGTRLTVT.